The rows below give T cell receptor beta chains drawn from one sample of a study of CD8 T cells in ankylosing spondylitis. Using its own MiXCR run on the 5' RACE reads, TCRdb lists one record per CDR3 protein. The sample carries some 840,000 distinct CDR3 sequences, about 11% recorded once. The specimen was blood, either unsorted or a sorted T cell fraction (not recorded which). The origin of the receptors is a male donor with ankylosing spondylitis. CDR3s include the opening cysteine and the closing phenylalanine or tryptophan. The D gene is left open where the match is weak. Expanded clones get a size class; other rows say once, few or many, or leave the size out.

v_gene: TRBV20-1
d_gene: TRBD2
j_gene: TRBJ2-7
abundance: few
CDR3nt: TGCAGTGCTAGTTGGCGGGAGGGCCACGAGCAGTACTTC
CDR3aa: CSASWREGHEQYF

v_gene: TRBV7-2
d_gene: NA
j_gene: TRBJ2-7
abundance: NA
CDR3nt: TGTGCCAGCAGCTTAGTGGAGGGAGTGGGCGAGCAGTACTTC
CDR3aa: CASSLVEGVGEQYF

v_gene: TRBV3-1
d_gene: TRBD2
j_gene: TRBJ2-4
abundance: NA
CDR3nt: TGTGCCAGCAGCCAAGATAAGGCTAGCGGGGGATCAAACATTCAGTACTTC
CDR3aa: CASSQDKASGGSNIQYF

v_gene: TRBV4-1
d_gene: NA
j_gene: TRBJ1-2
abundance: few
CDR3nt: TGCGCCAGCAGCCACCCCGTTTCGGGCGCTAACTATGGCTACACCTTC
CDR3aa: CASSHPVSGANYGYTF

v_gene: TRBV30
d_gene: NA
j_gene: TRBJ2-6
abundance: NA
CDR3nt: TGTGCCTGGAGCCCGCAAGCTTATGGGGCCAACGTCCTGACTTTC
CDR3aa: CAWSPQAYGANVLTF

v_gene: TRBV5-5
d_gene: TRBD1
j_gene: TRBJ2-2
abundance: NA
CDR3nt: TGTGCCAGCAGGGGGACAGTGACCACCGGGGAGCTGTTTTTT
CDR3aa: CASRGTVTTGELFF

v_gene: TRBV7-8
d_gene: NA
j_gene: TRBJ2-1
abundance: NA
CDR3nt: TGTGCCAGCAGCCCTCATGGGGCCATCTACAATGAGCAGTTCTTC
CDR3aa: CASSPHGAIYNEQFF

v_gene: TRBV27
d_gene: NA
j_gene: TRBJ1-5
abundance: NA
CDR3nt: TGTGCCAGCAGTTTAAGGGAGGATCTTCAGCCCCAGCATTTT
CDR3aa: CASSLREDLQPQHF

v_gene: TRBV20-1
d_gene: NA
j_gene: TRBJ2-1
abundance: few
CDR3nt: TGCAGTGCTAGAGATCAGCGTGTAGAGGAGCAGTTCTTC
CDR3aa: CSARDQRVEEQFF

v_gene: TRBV7-2
d_gene: NA
j_gene: TRBJ1-4
abundance: NA
CDR3nt: TGTGCCAGCAGCCCTCGGGTCCGTAATGAAAAACTGTTTTTT
CDR3aa: CASSPRVRNEKLFF

v_gene: TRBV5-1
d_gene: NA
j_gene: TRBJ2-3
abundance: few
CDR3nt: TGCGCCAGCAGCACCCCCTCTAGCACAGATACGCAGTATTTT
CDR3aa: CASSTPSSTDTQYF

v_gene: TRBV20-1
d_gene: NA
j_gene: TRBJ1-2
abundance: NA
CDR3nt: TGCAGTGCGAGTGGCGGGACGACTTATGGCTACACCTTC
CDR3aa: CSASGGTTYGYTF

v_gene: TRBV11-2
d_gene: TRBD2
j_gene: TRBJ2-1
abundance: NA
CDR3nt: TGTGCCAGCAGCCCAGTTTTTAGCGGGATCGACTCCTACAATGAGCAGTTCTTC
CDR3aa: CASSPVFSGIDSYNEQFF

v_gene: TRBV7-2
d_gene: TRBD2
j_gene: TRBJ2-1
abundance: NA
CDR3nt: TGTGCCAGCAGCTTATCAGGACTAGCGGGGGGATACAATGAGCAGTTCTTC
CDR3aa: CASSLSGLAGGYNEQFF

v_gene: TRBV29-1
d_gene: NA
j_gene: TRBJ2-1
abundance: many
CDR3nt: TGCAGCGGCCTCCGGGGCCTTGGACCTAATGAGCAGTTCTTC
CDR3aa: CSGLRGLGPNEQFF

v_gene: TRBV5-1
d_gene: NA
j_gene: TRBJ2-1
abundance: many
CDR3nt: TGCGCCAGCAGCTTGGTTCCGGGGAACTACAATGAGCAGTTCTTC
CDR3aa: CASSLVPGNYNEQFF

v_gene: TRBV4-1
d_gene: NA
j_gene: TRBJ2-2
abundance: NA
CDR3nt: TGCGCCAGCAGCCAAGTGGAGGGCCTCACCGGGGAGCTGTTTTTT
CDR3aa: CASSQVEGLTGELFF

v_gene: TRBV5-6
d_gene: TRBD2
j_gene: TRBJ2-1
abundance: many
CDR3nt: TGTGCCAGCAGCTCACTAGCGGGAGAGCAGTTCTTC
CDR3aa: CASSSLAGEQFF

v_gene: TRBV6-1
d_gene: TRBD2
j_gene: TRBJ2-1
abundance: many
CDR3nt: TGTGCCAGCAGTCTAGCGGGAGGGCGCAATGAGCAGTTCTTC
CDR3aa: CASSLAGGRNEQFF

v_gene: TRBV29-1
d_gene: NA
j_gene: TRBJ2-7
abundance: NA
CDR3nt: TGCAGCGTTGGGCAGCACTACGAGCAGTACTTC
CDR3aa: CSVGQHYEQYF

v_gene: TRBV27
d_gene: TRBD2
j_gene: TRBJ2-1
abundance: NA
CDR3nt: TGTGCCAGCAGTTTATCGAAAGGACTAGCGGGCCCCTACAATGAGCAGTTCTTC
CDR3aa: CASSLSKGLAGPYNEQFF

v_gene: TRBV11-3
d_gene: TRBD1
j_gene: TRBJ2-5
abundance: NA
CDR3nt: TGTGCCAGCAGCTTAGATGGACAGGAAGAGACCCAGTACTTC
CDR3aa: CASSLDGQEETQYF

v_gene: TRBV7-2
d_gene: TRBD2
j_gene: TRBJ2-5
abundance: many
CDR3nt: TGTGCCAGCAGCTTAGGGGCTAGCGGGGGGCAAGAGACCCAGTACTTC
CDR3aa: CASSLGASGGQETQYF

v_gene: TRBV7-9
d_gene: NA
j_gene: TRBJ2-7
abundance: few
CDR3nt: TGTGCCAGCAGCCTAGAGACCGGGACTTACCCCTACGAGCAGTACTTC
CDR3aa: CASSLETGTYPYEQYF

v_gene: TRBV5-1
d_gene: NA
j_gene: TRBJ1-2
abundance: NA
CDR3nt: TGCGCCAGCAGCCGGGACAAAATCTATGGCTACACCTTC
CDR3aa: CASSRDKIYGYTF

v_gene: TRBV20-1
d_gene: NA
j_gene: TRBJ1-1
abundance: few
CDR3nt: TGCAGTGCTAGTCCACTCGGCAGTGAAGCTTTCTTT
CDR3aa: CSASPLGSEAFF

v_gene: TRBV28
d_gene: NA
j_gene: TRBJ2-2
abundance: NA
CDR3nt: TGTGCCAGCAGTTTGGGCGGATACACCGGGGAGCTGTTTTTT
CDR3aa: CASSLGGYTGELFF

v_gene: TRBV20-1
d_gene: TRBD1
j_gene: TRBJ2-4
abundance: NA
CDR3nt: TGCAGTGCCAGGGACAGTAGGGACAAAAACATTCAGTACTTC
CDR3aa: CSARDSRDKNIQYF

v_gene: TRBV19
d_gene: NA
j_gene: TRBJ2-1
abundance: NA
CDR3nt: TGTGCCACCCGAGTTACAAGCTCCTACAATGAGCAGTTCTTC
CDR3aa: CATRVTSSYNEQFF

v_gene: TRBV20-1
d_gene: TRBD1
j_gene: TRBJ2-7
abundance: few
CDR3nt: TGCAGTGCTACGGGACAGGCGATAACCTACGAGCAGTACTTC
CDR3aa: CSATGQAITYEQYF

v_gene: TRBV7-2
d_gene: NA
j_gene: TRBJ2-6
abundance: few
CDR3nt: TGTGCCAGCAGCTTAATGCGCTCTGGGGCCAACGTCCTGACTTTC
CDR3aa: CASSLMRSGANVLTF

v_gene: TRBV7-2
d_gene: NA
j_gene: TRBJ2-7
abundance: few
CDR3nt: TGTGCCAGCAGCTTAGTAAGCTATTACGAGCAGTACTTC
CDR3aa: CASSLVSYYEQYF

v_gene: TRBV5-6
d_gene: TRBD1
j_gene: TRBJ2-5
abundance: few
CDR3nt: TGTGCCAGCAGCCAAGGGACAGGGGGCTTAGAGAACCAGTACTTC
CDR3aa: CASSQGTGGLENQYF

v_gene: TRBV18
d_gene: NA
j_gene: TRBJ2-3
abundance: few
CDR3nt: TGTGCCAGCTCGTACCTACAGGGTTCTGGCACAGATACGCAGTATTTT
CDR3aa: CASSYLQGSGTDTQYF

v_gene: TRBV5-1
d_gene: NA
j_gene: TRBJ1-2
abundance: many
CDR3nt: TGCGCCAGCAGCTTGGGAGAGGGGAGCCATGGCTACACCTTC
CDR3aa: CASSLGEGSHGYTF

v_gene: TRBV20-1
d_gene: NA
j_gene: TRBJ1-6
abundance: few
CDR3nt: TGCAGTGCTAGAGGAATGGGCTCCTATAATTCACCCCTCCACTTT
CDR3aa: CSARGMGSYNSPLHF

v_gene: TRBV20-1
d_gene: TRBD2
j_gene: TRBJ2-7
abundance: NA
CDR3nt: TGCAGTGCTAGCTCTAGCGGCCCCACCGGCGAGCAGTACTTC
CDR3aa: CSASSSGPTGEQYF

v_gene: TRBV20-1
d_gene: TRBD2
j_gene: TRBJ2-1
abundance: NA
CDR3nt: TGCAGTGCTAGTGAGGGGACTAGCGGCAATGAGCAGTTCTTC
CDR3aa: CSASEGTSGNEQFF

v_gene: TRBV7-2
d_gene: NA
j_gene: TRBJ2-3
abundance: few
CDR3nt: TGTGCCAGCAGCAATAGACGCAGCACAGATACGCAGTATTTT
CDR3aa: CASSNRRSTDTQYF

v_gene: TRBV6-1
d_gene: TRBD1
j_gene: TRBJ2-7
abundance: NA
CDR3nt: TGTGCCAGCAGCCGCCGACAGGGGGGTTTTTTCGAGCAGTACTTC
CDR3aa: CASSRRQGGFFEQYF